The sequence of this T cell receptor beta chain was determined in a study of shared clonotypes between healthy human individuals (dated by TCRdb to 2020 to 2022). Regarding the research as a whole: The cohort comprised two women and a few men aged 18 to 49 years. Libraries were prepared and TCR repertoires were sequenced by different laboratories using diverse techniques, in order to increase sequencing depth and limit assay-specific biases. Per donor, leukapheresis produced somewhere between about 0.9 and 10 billion PBMCs. To estimate repertoire size and how much clonotypes are shared between individuals, the study performed deep sequencing of blood TCR repertoires from 4 to 6 healthy adults. For each donor, three plates each were used for CD4 naive and CD4 memory, two plates were used for CD8 naive, and one plate was used for CD8 memory.

What the study reported, not specific to this receptor: Pairwise subsampling indicated that sequencing depth was expected to affect the degree of clonotype sharing among donors. Because the study included only a small number of donors, the genetic and exposure-history diversity represented was limited. Compared with non-shared clonotypes, the clonotypes found in all four sorted-subset donors had higher generation probabilities. Incomplete sequencing was indicated by rarefaction of sorted-subset datasets, despite the large sequencing depth. Only blood was sampled, and tissue TCR repertoires likely differ from those in blood. About 5% of naive CD4, 3.5% of naive CD8, approximately 2.2% of memory CD4, and about 0.4% of memory CD8 clonotypes were shared across a few donors. Naive subsets generally had larger estimated clonotype richness than memory subsets.

As for this clone: Its specific antigen is unknown. Base qualities were left out, and no much larger clone turns up one base away.

Using the deep immunoSEQ assay, TCR CDR3 regions were amplified from genomic DNA by multiplex PCR. Genomic DNA extracted from each cell subset was distributed evenly over all wells of several immunoSEQ 96-well plates, and each plate served as one replicate. For sorted subsets, each replicate PCR was loaded with around 200 ng genomic DNA, equivalent to roughly 30,000 T cell genomes. Purified libraries were measured with a Qubit 3.0 fluorometer, size-checked on a Bioanalyzer 2100, and measured again with the KAPA Library Quantification kit. A separate single-read 150-cycle Illumina NextSeq 550 flow cell was used to sequence each immunoSEQ 96-well plate. Regarding the original processing steps: Because the immunoSEQ output included only junctional sequences and no quality scores, the filtering could not be the same as the filtering used for full-length reads. To assign V/J genes and CDR3, sequences were annotated against IMGT germline references using PyIR, a Python wrapper for IgBLAST v1.9. Reads with weak V/J assignments (E-value above 1e-6), missing CDR3, stop codons, out-of-frame junctions, or ambiguous translated residues were removed. V3J clonotypes were defined by identical inferred V gene, J gene, and CDR3 amino acid sequence. To compute the percentage overlap between repertoires, the number of shared unique clonotypes was divided by the size of the smaller repertoire. Richness of each repertoire was evaluated using RTK rarefaction, the Chao1 estimator, and Recon v2.1 estimates of unobserved clonotypes. For all TCRbeta clonotypes obtained by the gDNA method from a few donors, generation probabilities were computed with OLGA. Entries here come from immuneACCESS through TCRdb and include only in-frame sequences with V and J called. Some clones fail to appear in such tables; in the studies checked, an unresolved V gene covers under half of the shortfall, and the cause of the remainder is unknown. Clone size and the V and J calls come from that table; the DNA yielded D and trimming. The sample contains about 2 million clones, 85% to 95% of them found a single time. The top ten clonotypes cover more than 0.9% of the sample.

CD8 naive samples consisted of CD45RO-negative cells that were positively selected for CCR7, yielding a CD45RA+CCR7+ population without TemRA cells. Healthy HIV-negative adults with no recently reported acute infections or vaccinations were included as donors. All donors were Caucasian adults living in Nashville, Tennessee, USA. After blood collection by leukapheresis, PBMCs were isolated using Ficoll-Histopaque density gradient centrifugation and then cryopreserved in the vapor phase of liquid nitrogen. Analytical flow cytometry was used to check the purity and quantity of every magnetically sorted T cell population. Genomic DNA was isolated from every sorted fraction and measured by UV absorbance on a Nanodrop 2000c. Trimming takes 0 bases from V and 2 bases from J, and the germline ends sit 15 bases apart. From the cysteine through the phenylalanine, the CDR3 covers 16 amino acids. Only the CDR3 DNA is retained, 48 bases long and in frame from the first base. CDR1 and CDR2, looked up from the germline V gene, are SGDLS and YYNGEE.

The chain links TRBV9 with TRBJ2-7, with TRBD2 as a weak D call on 6 bases. The sample was naive CD8+ T cells sorted from blood. The label giving this sample's cell subset or site can be read as: CD45RA+CCR7+. The source of this sequence is a man younger than 30 in good health. In nucleotide form, the sequence is TGTGCCAGCAGCGTAGGCCCGACTAGTTTTGCCTACGAGCAGTACTTC. The encoded protein is CASSVGPTSFAYEQYF. Extended through the reference TRBV9 and TRBJ2-7 proteins, this CDR3 yields the full variable domain: DSGVTQTPKHLITATGQRVTLRCSPRSGDLSVYWYQQSLDQGLQFLIQYYNGEERAKGNILERFSAQQFPDLHSELNLSSLELGDSALYFCASSVGPTSFAYEQYFGPGTRLTVT.